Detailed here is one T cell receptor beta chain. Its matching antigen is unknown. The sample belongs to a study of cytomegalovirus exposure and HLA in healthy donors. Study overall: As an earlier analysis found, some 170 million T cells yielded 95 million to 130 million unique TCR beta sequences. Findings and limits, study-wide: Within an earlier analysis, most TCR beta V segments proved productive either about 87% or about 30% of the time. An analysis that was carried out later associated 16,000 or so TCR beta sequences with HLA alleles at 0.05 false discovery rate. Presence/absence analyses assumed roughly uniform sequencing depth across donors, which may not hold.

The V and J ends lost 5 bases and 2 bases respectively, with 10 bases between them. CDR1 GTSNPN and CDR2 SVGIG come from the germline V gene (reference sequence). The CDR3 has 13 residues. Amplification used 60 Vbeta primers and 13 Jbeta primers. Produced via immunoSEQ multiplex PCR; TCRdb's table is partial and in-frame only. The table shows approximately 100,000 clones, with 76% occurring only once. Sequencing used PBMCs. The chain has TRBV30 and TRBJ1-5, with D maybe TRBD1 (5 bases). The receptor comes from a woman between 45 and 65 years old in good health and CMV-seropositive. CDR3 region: CAWAREGNQPQHF. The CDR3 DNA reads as TGTGCCTGGGCCAGGGAGGGCAATCAGCCCCAGCATTTT.